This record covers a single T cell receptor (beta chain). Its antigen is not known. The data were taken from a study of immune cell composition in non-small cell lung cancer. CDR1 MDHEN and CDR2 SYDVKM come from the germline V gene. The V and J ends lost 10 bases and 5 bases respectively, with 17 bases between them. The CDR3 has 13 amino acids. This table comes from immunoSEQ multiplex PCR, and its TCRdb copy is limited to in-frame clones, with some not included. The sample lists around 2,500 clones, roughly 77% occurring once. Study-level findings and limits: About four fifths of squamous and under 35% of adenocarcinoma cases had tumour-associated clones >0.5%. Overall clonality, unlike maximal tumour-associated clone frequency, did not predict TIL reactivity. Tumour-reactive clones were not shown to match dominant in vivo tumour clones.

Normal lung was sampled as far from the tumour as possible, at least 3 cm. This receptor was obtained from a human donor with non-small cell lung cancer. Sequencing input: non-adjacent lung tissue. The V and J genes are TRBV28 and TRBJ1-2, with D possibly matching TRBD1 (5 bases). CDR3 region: CATRDPGGYGYTF. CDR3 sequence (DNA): TGTGCCACCAGGGACCCGGGCGGGTATGGCTACACCTTC.